What follows is one T cell receptor (beta chain) and its context. This clonotype has ten or more counts. Its target antigen remains unknown. No much larger clonotype is one base removed from it; base qualities were not supplied. The entry originates in a study of human T cells and chemical hapten exposure (dated by TCRdb to 2020 to 2022). Background for the entire study: For sensitization, 2% DPC in acetone was applied to a 2 cm by 2 cm area of upper inner arm skin. About 28 alopecia patients gave blood for TCR sequencing at one to four time points (pre-sensitization, 2, 6 and 24 weeks). The patient cohort, mostly female, included alopecia areata with under or over 50% scalp involvement, alopecia totalis and alopecia universalis. Blood was sampled from patients pre-sensitization (week 0) and at 2, 6 and about 24 weeks after DPC sensitization. Throughout the study period of around 25 weeks, patients also received therapeutic DPC doses to the scalp every week. Peripheral blood TCR repertoire changes were tracked in vivo in alopecia patients during primary and secondary sensitization to the hapten diphenylcyclopropenone (DPC). Patch testing on the upper back used Finn chambers containing 0.01% DPC, with scoring done after 6 days according to International Contact Dermatitis Research Group standards. Libraries were combined into a pool for sequencing, and differences in TCR yield between samples came mainly from small differences in library volumes within the pool. Overall results and qualifications from the work: All patients had alopecia, a presumed autoimmune disease, so their immune response might differ from that of healthy individuals. The number of PT1 expanded TCRs positively correlated with patch test score, significant at thresholds 8, 16 and 32 but not 4. After repeated subsampling, changes were observed in the strength of the expansion versus patch-test correlation and in the threshold at which the correlation became significant. No change with DPC sensitization was found in the number of TCRs above 1 in 1000 frequency, and no evidence of global repertoire structure alterations was found. Expanded TCRs formed significantly more large CDR3 similarity clusters than pre-sensitization or healthy control sets, consistent with antigen-driven responses.

Library generation was performed with RACE. Sequencing instrument: NextSeq 500. During library preparation, unique molecular identifiers were attached to individual cDNA molecules so that TCRs could be counted quantitatively and reproducibly. For every blood RNA sample, sequencing covered both the TCR alpha and TCR beta chains. In the authors' own workflow: A median of around 100,000 TCRs per sample was observed, with a range of about 20,000 to 750,000. V, J and CDR3 annotation of the TCR reads was carried out using the Decombinator software suite. For PS versus PT1 abundance plots, all samples were subsampled to the same number of TCRs (28,000). TCRs were defined as expanded if absent before sensitization and observed at least eight times at the 2-week time point. TCRdb reran the public reads through fastp at Q25 and MiXCR, keeping productive beta chains. When rows share a CDR3 protein, they turn into one entry using the most common DNA and genes. The V and J calls follow TCRdb's processing rather than the paper's. For this sample the table gives approximately 370,000 distinct CDR3 sequences, of which approximately 5% were detected only once. Jointly, the top ten make up roughly 8.2% of the sample.

Per the publication, the time point label means: pre-sensitization, week 0. The meaning of the sample's treatment or condition label: therapeutic diphenylcyclopropenone sensitization with weekly scalp DPC. Blood at each patch-test visit was drawn before the patch test was applied. Eligible patients were aged 18 to 70, diagnosed with alopecia, deemed suitable for DPC therapy, and excluded if pregnant. Total RNA was extracted from unfractionated whole blood collected in Tempus Blood RNA tubes. The CDR3 spans 14 residues, from the cysteine through the phenylalanine. The sequence is cut down to CDR3 DNA, 42 bases in frame from base 1. Trimming removed 3 bases from V and 5 bases from J; the gene matches leave 4 bases unexplained. CDR1 and CDR2, per the germline V gene (reference sequence), are MNHEY and SMNVEV.

The TCR originated in a young woman with alopecia areata. Some clones in this sample may be carry-over from other donors' samples. The source material was whole blood, sampled in connection with sensitization to the hapten diphenylcyclopropenone (DPC). The chain was built from TRBV27 and TRBJ2-5; 9 bases in between match TRBD2. The base sequence is TGTGCCAGCAGTTTGGAGCGGGGGGAGGAGACCCAGTACTTC. It translates to CASSLERGEETQYF.